This TCR beta chain was recorded in a study of PD-1 blockade in classical Hodgkin lymphoma. Study-wide findings and caveats: Patients who responded completely had about the same baseline diversity as newly diagnosed patients. When set against healthy donors, newly diagnosed patients were reported to show lower baseline TCR diversity. Significantly greater TCR diversity emerged by C4D1 in CD4+ cells but not CD8+ cells.

This clone has only one observation. Its antigen is as yet unknown. V was cut by 3 bases and J by 5 bases, with 14 bases left in between. Germline V gives CDR1 SGDLS, CDR2 YYNGEE. CDR3 size: 14 residues. Sequenced by immunoSEQ multiplex PCR; TCRdb stores in-frame clones only, minus some. The sample lists around 36,000 clones; over 80% were seen once. No patient escaped relapse after autologous stem cell transplantation, and brentuximab vedotin exposure varied. This clonotype originated in a human donor with classical Hodgkin lymphoma. The sequenced sample was peripheral blood mononuclear cells (PBMCs), obtained at baseline. V usage is TRBV9 and J usage is TRBJ2-5, with D tentatively TRBD1 (6 bases). CDR3 DNA: TGTGCCAGCAGCGCCAGGGGTGGATTGGAGACCCAGTACTTC. Amino acid sequence: CASSARGGLETQYF.